These T cell receptor beta chains were read from a single sample in a study of cytomegalovirus exposure and HLA in healthy donors. The repertoire was sequenced with immunoSEQ multiplex PCR; TCRdb's copy has only in-frame clones and lacks some. The sample has approximately 46,000 clones, 80% to 95% seen once. Sequencing input: PBMCs. The source is a woman aged 18 to 35 in good health and CMV-seronegative. CDR3s include the opening cysteine and the closing phenylalanine or tryptophan.

TRBV27	13	TRBJ2-7	CASSFGSTYEQYF
TRBV19	14	TRBJ2-1	CASSRKRDYNEQFF
TRBV7-2	17	TRBJ2-3	CASSLSVYRGSTDTQYF
TRBV7-8	14	TRBJ2-7	CASSSTGGAGEQYF
TRBV29-1	12	TRBJ1-3	CSVVGEGSTIYF
TRBV7-2	11	TRBJ2-7	CASSSGNEQYF
TRBV9	15	TRBJ2-3	CASSAGQDSTDTQYF
TRBV4-2	15	TRBJ2-2	CASSQDRENTGELFF
TRBV27	15	TRBJ2-7	CASSLYGTGRHEQYF
TRBV2	15	TRBJ2-3	CASSQTGTSTDTQYF
TRBV2	13	TRBJ2-2	CASRAGATGELFF
TRBV13	15	TRBJ1-1	CASSAAGTENTEAFF
TRBV10-3	16	TRBJ2-1	CAISDHGTSGGDEQFF
TRBV5-4	14	TRBJ2-5	CASSATGTSSAQYF
TRBV7-3	15	TRBJ1-1	CASSLTGGLGTEAFF
TRBV6-5	14	TRBJ2-5	CASSYGGHQETQYF
TRBV28	14	TRBJ1-2	CASHAGARLYGYTF
TRBV6-4	19	TRBJ1-6	CASSDSGRGFRIHNSPLHF